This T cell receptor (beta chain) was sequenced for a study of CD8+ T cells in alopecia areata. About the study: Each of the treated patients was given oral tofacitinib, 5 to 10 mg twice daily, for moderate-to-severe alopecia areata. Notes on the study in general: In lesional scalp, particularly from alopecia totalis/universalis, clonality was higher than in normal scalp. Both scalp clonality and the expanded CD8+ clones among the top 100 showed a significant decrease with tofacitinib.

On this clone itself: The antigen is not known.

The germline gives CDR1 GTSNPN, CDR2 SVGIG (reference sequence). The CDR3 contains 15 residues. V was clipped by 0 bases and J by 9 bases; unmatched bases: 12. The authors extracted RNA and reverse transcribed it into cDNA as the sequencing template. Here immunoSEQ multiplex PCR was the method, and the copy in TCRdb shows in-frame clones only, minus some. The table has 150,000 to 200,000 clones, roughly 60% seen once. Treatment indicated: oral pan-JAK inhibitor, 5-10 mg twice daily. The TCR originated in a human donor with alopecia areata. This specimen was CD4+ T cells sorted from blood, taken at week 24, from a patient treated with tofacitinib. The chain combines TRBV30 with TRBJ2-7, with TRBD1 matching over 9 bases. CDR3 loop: CAWSVPGTGFTRQYF. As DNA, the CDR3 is TGTGCCTGGAGTGTACCGGGGACAGGGTTTACGCGGCAGTACTTC.